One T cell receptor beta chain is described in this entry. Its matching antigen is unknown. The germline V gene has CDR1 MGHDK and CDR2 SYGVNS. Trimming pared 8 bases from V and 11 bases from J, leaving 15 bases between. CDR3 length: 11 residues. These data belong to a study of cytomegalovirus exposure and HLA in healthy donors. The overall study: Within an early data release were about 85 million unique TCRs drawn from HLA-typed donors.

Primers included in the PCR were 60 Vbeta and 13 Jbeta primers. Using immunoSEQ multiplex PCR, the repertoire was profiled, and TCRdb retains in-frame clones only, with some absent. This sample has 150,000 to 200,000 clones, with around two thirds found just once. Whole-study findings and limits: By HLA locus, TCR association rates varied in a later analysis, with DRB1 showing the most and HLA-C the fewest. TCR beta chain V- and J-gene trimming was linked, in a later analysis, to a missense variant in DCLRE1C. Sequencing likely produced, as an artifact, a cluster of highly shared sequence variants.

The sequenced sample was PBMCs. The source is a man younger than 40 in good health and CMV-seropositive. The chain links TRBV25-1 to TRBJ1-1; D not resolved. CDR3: CASSRVGVAFF. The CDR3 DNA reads TGTGCCAGCTCCCGGGTCGGGGTGGCTTTCTTT.